This T cell receptor (beta chain) was sequenced in a study of T cell repertoires in Merkel cell carcinoma (dated by TCRdb to between 2019 and 2020). With respect to the entire study: Patients with prior intralesional immunotherapy or systemic immune checkpoint blockade before the biopsy were excluded. To be included, a participant needed a diagnosis of MCPyV-positive Merkel cell carcinoma and tumor-infiltrating lymphocytes that had been successfully expanded in vitro. The MCPyV-specific clonotypes were initially defined from expanded tumor-infiltrating lymphocytes through tetramer sorting, cloning and paired TCR sequencing.

Results the study describes overall, beyond this receptor: The study did not examine normal tissue biopsies.

This clone appeared once. Its recognized antigen is unknown. Per-nucleotide qualities are absent, and no much larger clonotype sits a single base away. TRB CDR3 sequencing and data processing of tumor genomic DNA were performed with the immunoSEQ assay. TCRdb obtained this table from immuneACCESS and retained in-frame rearrangements with V and J assigned. These tables miss some clones; where compared with another copy, unresolved V genes account for less than half of the shortfall, and the remainder is unexplained. In all, the sample holds 11,000 to 15,000 clones, and roughly 71% of those were seen once. 17% of the sample is taken by the ten largest. Every study subject tested positive for serum antibodies to T-antigen and had biopsy-confirmed Merkel cell carcinoma that was MCPyV-positive. Genomic DNA was extracted from six adjacent 10-micron frozen tumor sections without cell sorting or culture. About 5 x 5 x 5 mm of tumor biopsy tissue was frozen in optimal cutting temperature compound. The presence of abundant Merkel cell carcinoma and infiltrating cells in the frozen biopsy was confirmed on hematoxylin and eosin scout sections.

The source of this sequence is an adult with Merkel cell carcinoma. The sequenced sample was tumor tissue.

At the DNA level, the sequence is TGTGCCAGCAGTTTGACCCCGGGGGCGAGCTCTGGAAACACCATATATTTT. It specifies CASSLTPGASSGNTIYF. Rearrangement joined TRBV28 to TRBJ1-3; TRBD1 could be the D gene, as 6 bases match. From the germline V gene, CDR1 is MDHEN and CDR2 is SYDVKM. The CDR3 goes from the cysteine to the phenylalanine over 17 residues. CDR3 DNA only is kept here, 51 bases in frame from base 1. V is shortened by 3 bases, J by 0 bases, and the region joining them spans 15 bases. Extended through the reference TRBV28 and TRBJ1-3 proteins, this CDR3 yields the full variable domain: DVKVTQSSRYLVKRTGEKVFLECVQDMDHENMFWYRQDPGLGLRLIYFSYDVKMKEKGDIPEGYSVSREKKERFSLILESASTNQTSMYLCASSLTPGASSGNTIYFGEGSWLTVV.